The clone carrying this TCR beta chain was detected once. Sequencing used immunoSEQ multiplex PCR; TCRdb keeps in-frame clones, though not all of them. The table records 77,000 or so clones, less than 85% of them present only once. These data come from a study of blood T cell repertoires in COVID-19. This CDR3 has 13 residues. From germline, CDR1 is SGDLS and CDR2 YYNGEE. Trimming removed 0 bases from V and 6 bases from J, with 9 bases in between. Specimen: peripheral blood. The sequence was collected from a human donor with acute or convalescent COVID-19. The donor label of this sample is uncertain. V gene TRBV9 combines with J gene TRBJ1-2; D is uncertain. In DNA form, the CDR3 reads TGTGCCAGCAGCGTAGCTGCGGGGAATGGCTACACCTTC. It encodes CASSVAAGNGYTF.